This T cell receptor beta chain was recorded in a study of blood T cells in healthy people across ages. Study-wide findings and caveats: Unknown CMV status may confound age-related changes in expanded clones. Naive T cell percentage showed a strong correlation with the diversity of TCR beta.

Points on this clonotype: Its antigen is undetermined.

This CDR3 is built from 15 residues. Deletions cut 0 bases from V and 5 bases from J, with 13 bases between. The germline V gene has CDR1 LGHNA and CDR2 YNFKEQ. The use of a sample-barcoded 5' primer and a J-beta primer mix characterized a second PCR of about 7 to 12 cycles. In TCRdb, the 5' RACE reads were re-called with MiXCR into one record per CDR3 protein. The top ten clones hold 18% of a sample with 850,000 to 1,300,000 distinct CDR3 sequences, 35% to 55% of them seen once. The sequencing input was blood. The chain joins TRBV4-2 to TRBJ2-5; D is possibly TRBD1 (5 bases). This TCR was sampled from a woman aged 60 to 75 in good health. The CDR3 nucleotides are TGTGCCAGCAGCCAAGAGCCCGTTAAGGGGGAGACCCAGTACTTC. It is translated as CASSQEPVKGETQYF.